The sequence of this T cell receptor (beta chain) was determined in a study of OX40 agonist ivuxolimab in advanced cancers. The overall study: Intravenous ivuxolimab was administered to patients every 2 weeks at 0.01 to 10 mg/kg. A diagnosis of hepatocellular carcinoma, melanoma, renal cell or head and neck cancer was present in dose-escalation patients. The mean age was approximately 60 years, ranging from 23 to 79, with about four fifths of participants male. Study-wide points: Dosing at 0.1 to 3.0 mg/kg was accompanied by clonal expansion of CD4+ and CD8+ blood T cells by week 6.

The CDR3 has 18 amino acids. Germline V gene sequence: CDR1 MDHEN, CDR2 SYDVKM. V lost 5 bases, J lost 0 bases, and 23 bases lay in between. The protocol was immunoSEQ multiplex PCR, while the TCRdb copy is restricted to in-frame clones and leaves out a portion. The sample holds 40,000 to 50,000 clones, 91% seen once. With regard to this clone: Its antigen remains unidentified.

Specimen: CD4+ or CD8+ T cells sorted from blood, collected in a trial of the OX40 agonist ivuxolimab. This clonotype originated in an adult with an advanced solid tumor such as melanoma, head and neck, liver or kidney cancer. The J gene is TRBJ2-7, the V gene TRBV28; TRBD1 might be the D (6 bases). CDR3 sequence reads: CASSPNIPGHRDSYEQYF. The CDR3 nucleotides read TGTGCCAGCAGTCCGAATATCCCGGGACACCGGGACTCCTACGAGCAGTACTTC. Drawing the rest from reference TRBV28 and TRBJ2-7, the complete variable domain is DVKVTQSSRYLVKRTGEKVFLECVQDMDHENMFWYRQDPGLGLRLIYFSYDVKMKEKGDIPEGYSVSREKKERFSLILESASTNQTSMYLCASSPNIPGHRDSYEQYFGPGTRLTVT.